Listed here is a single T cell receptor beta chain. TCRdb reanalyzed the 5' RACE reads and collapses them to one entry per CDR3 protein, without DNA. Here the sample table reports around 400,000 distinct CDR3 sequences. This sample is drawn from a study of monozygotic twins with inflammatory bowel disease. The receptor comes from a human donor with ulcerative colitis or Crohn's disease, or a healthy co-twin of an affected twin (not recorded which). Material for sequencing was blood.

The CDR3 protein is CASSDRQGYNEQFF. The chain links TRBV27 to TRBJ2-1; with no DNA, the TCRdb D assignment of TRBD1 cannot be verified. This CDR3 is built from 14 residues. The germline V gene has CDR1 MNHEY and CDR2 SMNVEV (reference sequence).